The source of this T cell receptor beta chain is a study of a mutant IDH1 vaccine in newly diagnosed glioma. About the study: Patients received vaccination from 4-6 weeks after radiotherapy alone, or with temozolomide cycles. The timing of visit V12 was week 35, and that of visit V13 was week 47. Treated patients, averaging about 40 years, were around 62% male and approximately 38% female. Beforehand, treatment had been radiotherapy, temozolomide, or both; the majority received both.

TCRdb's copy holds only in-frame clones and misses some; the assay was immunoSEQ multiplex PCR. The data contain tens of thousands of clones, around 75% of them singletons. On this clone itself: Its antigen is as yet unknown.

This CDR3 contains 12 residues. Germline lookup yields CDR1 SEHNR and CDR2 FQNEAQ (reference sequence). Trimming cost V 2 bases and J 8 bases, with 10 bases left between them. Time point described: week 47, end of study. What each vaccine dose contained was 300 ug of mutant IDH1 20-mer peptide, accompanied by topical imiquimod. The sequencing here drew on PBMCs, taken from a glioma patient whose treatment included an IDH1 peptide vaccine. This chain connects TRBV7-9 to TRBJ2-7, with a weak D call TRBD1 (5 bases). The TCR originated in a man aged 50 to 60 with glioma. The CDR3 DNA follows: TGTGCCAGCAGCTTACCACAGGCGAAGCAGTACTTC. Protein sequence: CASSLPQAKQYF.